These 6 T cell receptor beta chains came from one sample sequenced in a study of T-cell reconstitution after alpha-beta-depleted transplantation in children. Unique molecular identifiers were built into the TCRbeta library. TCRdb fed the PCR reads into MiXCR, producing one record per CDR3 protein. The sample includes around 420,000 distinct CDR3 sequences, roughly 15% of them seen just once. The material sequenced was PBMCs, mostly from graft donor cells, taken 360 days after TCRalphabeta/CD19-depleted stem cell transplant. These receptors came from a boy younger than two who had a stem cell transplant for Wiskott-Aldrich syndrome, so the T cells may come from the graft donor.

This clonotype was counted ten times or more. The rearrangement joins TRBV18 to TRBJ1-1, with D maybe TRBD1 (6 bases). Germline assignment: CDR1 KGHSH and CDR2 LQKENI. CDR3 length: 14 residues. V shed 6 bases and J shed 3 bases, with 14 bases lying between them. Here the CDR3 reads CASSPRQADTEAFF. As DNA, the CDR3 is TGTGCCAGCTCGCCCCGACAGGCGGACACTGAAGCTTTCTTT. The full variable domain, completed using reference TRBV18 and TRBJ1-1, is NAGVMQNPRHLVRRRGQEARLRCSPMKGHSHVYWYRQLPEEGLKFMVYLQKENIIDESGMPKERFSAEFPKEGPSILRIQQVVRGDSAAYFCASSPRQADTEAFFGQGTRLTVV.

The sample holds a few counts of this clonotype. This sequence joins TRBV19 and TRBJ2-7; TRBD2 aligns across 9 bases. V lost 3 bases and J lost 4; bases outside the gene matches: 7. This CDR3 region has 15 residues. Germline CDR1 is LNHDA and CDR2 is SQIVND (reference sequence). The CDR3 spells CASSMIAGASYEQYF. The CDR3 DNA follows: TGTGCCAGTAGTATGATAGCGGGAGCTTCTTACGAGCAGTACTTC.

CDR3 sequence (DNA): TGCGCCAGCAGCCCCTCAGGAAAGGAGACCCAGTACTTC. It translates to CASSPSGKETQYF. The chain joins TRBV5-1 to TRBJ2-5; D is uncertain. Trimming cost V 4 bases and J 5 bases, with 12 bases left between them. CDR3 length equals 13 residues. Germline V gene lookup returns CDR1 SGHRS and CDR2 YFSETQ. Full variable domain (remainder filled in from reference TRBV5-1 and TRBJ2-5): KAGVTQTPRYLIKTRGQQVTLSCSPISGHRSVSWYQQTPGQGLQFLFEYFSETQRNKGNFPGRFSGRQFSNSRSEMNVSTLELGDSALYLCASSPSGKETQYFGPGTRLLVL.

In its sample, this clonotype was seen a few times. The rearrangement links TRBV9 to TRBJ2-3; D gene unclear. Germline CDR1 and CDR2: SGDLS and YYNGEE. V was shortened by 4 bases and J by 2 bases, with 23 bases between the two germline ends. This CDR3 comprises 18 residues. The CDR3 DNA reads as TGTGCCAGCAGCCCCTATCCACGGTACTCGCCCCTCACAGATACGCAGTATTTT. It is translated as CASSPYPRYSPLTDTQYF.

This clonotype was seen more than once but under ten times. The rearrangement joins TRBV20-1 to TRBJ2-7; D uncertain. CDR3 length: 12 amino acids. Germline CDR1 and CDR2: DFQATT and SNEGSKA (reference sequence). Between the trimmed V and J ends, which lost 4 bases and 3 bases, there was a span of 10 bases. The CDR3 DNA reads as TGCAGTGCTACCGGCGAATACTACGAGCAGTACTTC. Protein sequence: CSATGEYYEQYF.

This clonotype has a handful of counts. This chain joins TRBV2 and TRBJ2-7, with D unresolved. Trimming removed 7 bases at V and 0 bases at J, with 13 bases between. CDR3 length: 14 residues. Germline V lookup: CDR1 SNHLY, CDR2 FYNNEI. The CDR3 nucleotides are TGTGCCAGCAATTTTATACCTAACTCCTACGAGCAGTACTTC. This encodes CASNFIPNSYEQYF.